The following is a T cell receptor beta chain sequence with its context. The antigen is not known. A much larger clone is a single base away; this may be a read error. TCRdb passed the reads through MiXCR, listing each CDR3 protein once. The sample has around 900,000 distinct CDR3 sequences, about 33% seen once. CDR1 is SGHTA, CDR2 FQGNSA, per germline. The CDR3 consists of 13 residues. This sample is drawn from a study of T cell repertoires in cytomegalovirus infection. On the study more broadly: Use of recently identified HLA-C-restricted and well-studied HLA-B-restricted CMV epitopes was part of the study. In public TCR beta signatures, there were indications of both CMV infection and matching HLA type.

General study points: The response measured ex vivo was dominated by TCR beta clonotypes (HLA-C-restricted and CMV-specific).

The receptor was isolated from a human donor in good health (CMV status not recorded). Some clones in this sample may be carry-over from other donors' samples. This specimen consisted of cultured CD8+ T cells from PBMCs, obtained from culture after CMV antigen stimulation. This sequence joins TRBV7-2 and TRBJ1-2, with D tentatively TRBD1 (6 bases). CDR3: CANSFGQKNGYTF. CDR3 coding DNA: TGTGCCAACAGCTTCGGACAGAAGAATGGCTACACCTTC.